Listed here are 22 T cell receptor beta chains from one sample, sequenced in a study of T cells after yellow fever vaccination. TCRdb reanalysed the 5' RACE reads using MiXCR and keeps one entry per CDR3 protein. The sample gives fewer than 100,000 distinct CDR3 sequences, 7.5% to 10% of which show up once; around a sixth is in the top ten. Sequencing used CD8+ T cells not binding an NS4B(214-222) dextramer, sorted from PBMCs, obtained roughly 14 days after the first yellow fever vaccination. The source is a young man who received the YFV17D yellow fever vaccine.

The genes are TRBV19 and TRBJ1-1, with D perhaps matching TRBD1 (5 bases). Germline V gives CDR1 LNHDA, CDR2 SQIVND (reference sequence). This CDR3 region has 13 residues. V was cut by 6 bases and J by 4 bases, with 12 bases left in between. CDR3 in amino acids: CASSHGGGTEAFF. CDR3 nucleotides: TGTGCCAGTAGCCATGGGGGGGGCACTGAAGCTTTCTTT. Looking up the rest from reference TRBV19 and TRBJ1-1 gives the full variable domain: DGGITQSPKYLFRKEGQNVTLSCEQNLNHDAMYWYRQDPGQGLRLIYYSQIVNDFQKGDIAEGYSVSREKKESFPLTVTSAQKNPTAFYLCASSHGGGTEAFFGQGTRLTVV.

The chain recombines TRBV7-2 with TRBJ2-1; the D is unclear. The CDR3 is 18 amino acids. With 0 bases removed from V and 0 bases from J, the gap between germline ends came to 15 bases. Germline assignment: CDR1 SGHTA and CDR2 FQGNSA. The CDR3 nucleotides are TGTGCCAGCAGCTTAGCGCTCTCCTCTTATAGCTCCTACAATGAGCAGTTCTTC. Translating gives CASSLALSSYSSYNEQFF.

This clonotype came up many times. This sequence joins TRBV7-6 and TRBJ2-5; a weak D match, TRBD2 (6 bases). This CDR3 comprises 18 residues. Trimming pared 5 bases from V and 5 bases from J, leaving 27 bases between. Germline V gene data show CDR1 as SGHVS and CDR2 as FNYEAQ. Here the CDR3 DNA reads TGTGCCAGCAGCCGGAAACGACTAGGTTTTAAAGGGCGTGAGACCCAGTACTTC. Translation: CASSRKRLGFKGRETQYF.

The chain uses TRBV6-2 or TRBV6-3 and TRBJ2-7, with TRBD1 matching 11 bases. Looked up from germline, CDR1 is MNHEY and CDR2 is SVGEGT. The CDR3 has 16 residues. V lost 6 bases, J lost 3 bases, and 10 bases stayed unmatched. The CDR3 DNA is TGTGCCAGCAGCACTGGGACCGGGACAGGGGGCTACGAGCAGTACTTC. It codes for CASSTGTGTGGYEQYF.

This clonotype was counted many times. This chain links TRBV6-1 with TRBJ2-7; D is undetermined. The CDR3 covers 13 residues. V dropped 5 bases and J dropped 6 bases, with 14 bases sitting between them. Germline assignment: CDR1 MNHNS and CDR2 SASEGT. CDR3 region: CASSPRIEAEQYV. The CDR3 region has the DNA TGTGCCAGCAGTCCGCGGATTGAAGCCGAGCAGTACGTC.

This clonotype was seen only a few times. The chain carries TRBV20-1 and TRBJ2-1; 8 positions agree with TRBD2. Germline V lookup: CDR1 DFQATT, CDR2 SNEGSKA (reference sequence). Trimming removed 0 bases from V and 4 bases from J; junction bases left unmatched: 2. The CDR3 is 14 residues long. This CDR3 reads CSARDQRGYNEQFF. The DNA for the CDR3 is TGCAGTGCTAGAGACCAGCGGGGGTACAATGAGCAGTTCTTC.

In its sample, this clonotype was seen a few times. The CDR3 sequence is CATHPGAQAWNEQFF. Written as DNA, the CDR3 is TGTGCCACCCACCCGGGGGCGCAGGCATGGAATGAGCAGTTCTTC. The gene calls are TRBV28 and TRBJ2-1; D is perhaps TRBD1 or TRBD2 (6 bases each). From germline, CDR1 is MDHEN and CDR2 SYDVKM. The CDR3 spans 15 residues. Trimming removed 10 bases at V and 7 bases at J, with 23 bases between.

This clonotype occurred many times. V is TRBV7-8 and J is TRBJ2-3; 8 bases agree with TRBD2. The CDR3 contains 18 residues. After removal of 1 base from V and 0 bases from J, the junction contained 9 bases not matched to a gene. From germline, CDR1 is SGHVS and CDR2 FQNEAQ. The CDR3 region is CASSLGSGGVLSTDTQYF. The CDR3, as DNA: TGTGCCAGCAGCTTAGGATCGGGAGGGGTCCTTAGCACAGATACGCAGTATTTT.

The gene calls are TRBV28 and TRBJ2-3, with D perhaps matching TRBD1 (7 bases). The CDR3 is 17 amino acids. Germline-derived CDR1 and CDR2 are MDHEN and SYDVKM. Trimming removed 0 bases from V and 5 bases from J, with 18 bases in between. The CDR3 coding sequence is TGTGCCAGCAGTTTATGGGGGGGACAGAACTCCGAAGATACGCAGTATTTT. This codes for CASSLWGGQNSEDTQYF. Together with reference TRBV28 and TRBJ2-3, the CDR3 gives the full variable domain: DVKVTQSSRYLVKRTGEKVFLECVQDMDHENMFWYRQDPGLGLRLIYFSYDVKMKEKGDIPEGYSVSREKKERFSLILESASTNQTSMYLCASSLWGGQNSEDTQYFGPGTRLTVL.

V and J are TRBV11-1 and TRBJ2-3; 12 bases align to TRBD2. J lost 6 bases, V lost 4 bases, and 14 bases had no gene match. Germline lookup yields CDR1 SGHAT and CDR2 FQDESV (reference sequence). CDR3 length: 18 amino acids. CDR3 in amino acids: CASSSHPTSGGDRDTQYF. CDR3 sequence (DNA): TGTGCCAGCAGCTCCCACCCGACTAGCGGGGGAGATAGGGATACGCAGTATTTT.

The chain couples TRBV5-1 to TRBJ2-7; D is ambiguous. The CDR3 covers 15 residues. Germline CDR1 SGHRS, CDR2 YFSETQ. V was pared by 0 bases and J by 1 base, with 11 bases between. The CDR3, as DNA: TGCGCCAGCAGCTTGGCGAGTGATAGGTCCTACGAGCAGTACTTC. This sequence encodes CASSLASDRSYEQYF.

There are a few counts of this clonotype. The J gene is TRBJ2-3, the V gene TRBV7-2; the match to TRBD2 covers 12 bases. The CDR3 sequence is 16 residues long. Per the germline V gene, CDR1 is SGHTA and CDR2 is FQGNSA. With V trimmed by 5 bases and J by 0 bases, 3 bases remained unmatched. This chain's CDR3 is CASSPGLAGSTDTQYF. In DNA form, the CDR3 reads TGTGCCAGCAGCCCCGGACTAGCGGGGAGCACAGATACGCAGTATTTT.

The V call is TRBV5-4, the J call TRBJ2-7; D is ambiguous. The CDR3 contains 12 residues. V lost 0 bases and J lost 10, with 11 bases in between. CDR1 SGHNT and CDR2 YYREEE come from the germline V gene (reference sequence). The CDR3 is CASSLANGPQYF. DNA for the CDR3: TGTGCCAGCAGCTTGGCTAATGGTCCTCAGTACTTC.

This clonotype was found a few times. This sequence joins TRBV12-3 or TRBV12-4 and TRBJ1-5, with 8 bases aligning to TRBD1. CDR3 size: 14 residues. Trimming cost V 3 bases and J 6 bases; bases outside gene matches: 4. The CDR3: CASSFTGGIQPQHF. The CDR3 nucleotides are TGTGCCAGCAGTTTCACAGGGGGGATTCAGCCCCAGCATTTT.

This clonotype came up a few times. The chain employs TRBV27 and TRBJ1-5; the match to TRBD1 covers 8 bases. With V trimmed by 2 bases and J by 7 bases, 7 bases remained unmatched. The CDR3 extends over 15 amino acids. Germline loops: CDR1 MNHEY, CDR2 SMNVEV (reference sequence). The DNA for the CDR3 is TGTGCCAGCAGTTTAGATCCAGGGGGCAGACAGCCCCAGCATTTT. Protein product: CASSLDPGGRQPQHF.

The rearrangement links TRBV4-1 to TRBJ1-6; 8 nucleotides line up with TRBD1. V lost 2 bases, J lost 7 bases, and 4 bases stayed unmatched. The V gene's germline CDR1 is MGHRA and CDR2 YSYEKL. This CDR3 spans 15 amino acids. CDR3 bases: TGCGCCAGCAGCCAACAGGACAGGGAGAATTCACCCCTCCACTTT. Translating gives CASSQQDRENSPLHF.

In this sample, this clonotype turned up many times. This chain connects TRBV12-3 or TRBV12-4 to TRBJ2-3; 9 nucleotides align to TRBD2. CDR3 size: 14 residues. Trimming cost V 5 bases and J 4 bases; bases outside gene matches: 4. The DNA of the CDR3 is TGTGCCAGCAGTGATTGGACTAGCGCAGATACGCAGTATTTT. It translates to CASSDWTSADTQYF.

This clonotype was observed a few times. The genes are TRBV27 and TRBJ1-2; possible D gene TRBD1, 6 bases. Deletions cut 5 bases from V and 4 bases from J, with 17 bases between. Germline loops: CDR1 MNHEY, CDR2 SMNVEV (reference sequence). The CDR3 is 15 residues long. The CDR3 DNA sequence: TGTGCCAGCAGTCCCTCCGCCGGACAGATCTATGGCTACACCTTC. This translates into CASSPSAGQIYGYTF.

This clonotype has ten or more counts. The rearrangement uses TRBV29-1 and TRBJ2-1; no clear D gene. The V and J ends lost 2 bases and 9 bases respectively, with 11 bases between them. The CDR3 spans 12 residues. The germline gives CDR1 SQVTM, CDR2 ANQGSEA. The CDR3 DNA is TGCAGCGTTGAAAGCCGGGCCGGTGAGCAGTTCTTC. Its translation is CSVESRAGEQFF.

This clonotype was seen a handful of times. This chain joins TRBV7-9 and TRBJ1-4, with D possibly being TRBD1 (5 bases). V lost 4 bases to trimming and J lost 8 bases, with 11 bases between them. Germline CDR1 SEHNR, CDR2 FQNEAQ (reference sequence). This CDR3 has 13 residues. The CDR3 DNA follows: TGTGCCAGCAGCTCAGGGTTCGAGGAAAAACTGTTTTTT. Translated, it gives CASSSGFEEKLFF.

This clonotype was seen a handful of times. The CDR3 DNA follows: TGTGCCAGCTCACCGGGCTCGGGAGGCGACTACAATGAGCAGTTCTTC. Its protein product is CASSPGSGGDYNEQFF. The chain combines TRBV18 with TRBJ2-1; TRBD2 matches at 7 bases. The trim removed 3 bases at V and 3 bases at J, leaving 8 bases unmatched. CDR1 and CDR2 from the germline V gene are KGHSH and LQKENI. The CDR3 length is 16 residues.

This clonotype turned up a few times. The chain carries TRBV29-1 and TRBJ2-5; the D gene is possibly TRBD1 (6 bases). V dropped 4 bases and J dropped 3 bases, with 9 bases sitting between them. CDR1 is SQVTM and CDR2 is ANQGSEA in the germline V gene. The CDR3 extends over 12 amino acids. CDR3 protein: CSVARTEETQYF. The CDR3 coding sequence is TGCAGCGTTGCGCGGACAGAAGAGACCCAGTACTTC.